The source of this T cell receptor (beta chain) is a study of shared clonotypes between healthy human individuals. A roughly 220 ng quantity of DNA, about 30,000 T cell genomes, went into the sorted-subset replicate PCRs. Repertoires were generated with immunoSEQ multiplex PCR, while TCRdb's copy carries only in-frame clones and drops some. The sample lists around 980,000 clones, approximately 78% occurring once. Each sample came from a Caucasian adult donor living in Nashville, Tennessee. General study results and limits: Clonotype sharing among the donors was expected to vary with sequencing depth. Apart from blood, nothing was sampled; tissue repertoires likely differ.

Regarding this clone: Antigen: not known. The junction departs from the called germline gene at one end, perhaps through a read error. This same CDR3 is encoded by further DNA sequences in the sample.

The CDR3 sequence is 15 residues long. CDR1 and CDR2 from the germline V gene are SGDLS and YYNGEE. The origin of this receptor is a man aged 18 to 30 in good health. Some clones in this sample may be carry-over from other donors' samples. The chain carries TRBV9 and TRBJ2-3; D perhaps matches TRBD2 (5 bases). The sequencing sample was made of memory CD4+ T cells from PBMCs. Subset: CD45RA-negative fraction. The chain's CDR3 is CASSVGSTSTDTQYF. CDR3 DNA: TGTGCCAGCAGTGTAGGGAGTACTAGCACAGATACGCAGTATTTT.